The rows below give T cell receptor beta chains drawn from one sample of a study of blood T cells in healthy people across ages. TCRdb redid the calling of the 5' RACE reads with MiXCR, one entry per CDR3 protein. Here the sample spans hundreds of thousands of distinct CDR3 sequences, approximately 53% being singletons. Material: blood. The source of these receptors is an elderly man in good health. Each CDR3 is given with its conserved first and last residue. The D gene is left open where the match is weak. Size values are once, few and many counts, or a class for expanded clones, and some rows have none.

d_call	clone_size	j_call	v_call	cdr3_aa	cdr3_nt
.	.	TRBJ2-1	TRBV7-9	CASSSQETQFF	TGTGCCAGCAGCTCCCAAGAGACCCAGTTCTTC
TRBD1	.	TRBJ1-6	TRBV5-1	CASSPLGDRGSPLHF	TGCGCCAGCAGCCCGTTGGGGGACAGGGGATCACCCCTCCACTTT
.	.	TRBJ2-5	TRBV5-1	CASSWGGHTGGQETQYF	TGCGCCAGCAGCTGGGGGGGCCATACAGGGGGCCAAGAGACCCAGTACTTC
.	few	TRBJ2-1	TRBV29-1	CSVAPGTRGSAQFF	TGCAGCGTTGCACCCGGGACACGGGGTTCTGCGCAGTTCTTC
TRBD2	.	TRBJ2-7	TRBV7-9	CASSLVTAGATYEQYF	TGTGCCAGCAGCTTAGTGACAGCGGGAGCCACCTACGAGCAGTACTTC
.	.	TRBJ2-7	TRBV27	CAEGDGNYEQYF	TGTGCCGAGGGGGACGGGAACTACGAGCAGTACTTC
TRBD2	few	TRBJ2-1	TRBV29-1	CSAEGLAGVGNEQFF	TGCAGCGCCGAGGGGCTAGCGGGAGTCGGGAATGAGCAGTTCTTC
TRBD2	.	TRBJ2-1	TRBV2	CASSAMTSGRASEQFF	TGTGCCAGCAGTGCCATGACTAGCGGGAGGGCCAGTGAGCAGTTCTTC
TRBD2	.	TRBJ2-7	TRBV5-6	CASSLSGSPDQYF	TGTGCCAGCAGCCTCAGCGGGAGTCCCGACCAGTACTTC
.	few	TRBJ1-6	TRBV18	CASSQRDTITNSPLHF	TGTGCCAGCTCTCAGCGGGACACTATAACAAATTCACCCCTCCACTTT
.	.	TRBJ2-7	TRBV6-6	CASSYSRVGEQYF	TGTGCCAGCAGTTACTCCCGGGTAGGCGAGCAGTACTTC
TRBD1	.	TRBJ1-6	TRBV6-5	CASSYSRGQGNSPLHF	TGTGCCAGCAGTTACTCGCGGGGACAGGGGAATTCACCCCTCCACTTT
.	few	TRBJ2-1	TRBV12-3/TRBV12-4	CASKRAEDYYNEQFF	TGTGCCAGCAAGCGAGCGGAGGATTACTACAATGAGCAGTTCTTC
TRBD2	.	TRBJ2-4	TRBV27	CASSSPLAGDYKQYF	TGTGCCAGCAGTTCTCCCCTAGCGGGAGACTACAAGCAGTACTTC
.	.	TRBJ2-7	TRBV25-1	CASSDVGGPSYEQYF	TGTGCCAGCAGCGATGTCGGTGGCCCCTCCTACGAGCAGTACTTC
.	.	TRBJ2-7	TRBV5-1	CASSKQGGEQYF	TGCGCCAGCAGCAAGCAGGGCGGGGAGCAGTACTTC
.	few	TRBJ2-7	TRBV6-2/TRBV6-3	CASSYSRVSSAGKSYEQYF	TGTGCCAGCAGTTACTCGAGGGTTTCATCGGCGGGAAAATCCTACGAGCAGTACTTC
.	.	TRBJ2-5	TRBV12-3/TRBV12-4	CASSDGGVETQYF	TGTGCCAGCAGTGATGGAGGAGTGGAGACCCAGTACTTC
.	few	TRBJ1-1	TRBV12-3/TRBV12-4	CASSLVGVNTEAFF	TGTGCCAGCAGTTTAGTGGGAGTGAACACTGAAGCTTTCTTT
.	many	TRBJ1-2	TRBV20-1	CSGGRGYTF	TGCAGTGGGGGACGTGGCTACACCTTC
.	once	TRBJ1-1	TRBV5-1	CASSIWTLGTTEAFF	TGCGCCAGCAGCATCTGGACTCTGGGTACCACTGAAGCTTTCTTT
.	few	TRBJ2-7	TRBV6-6	CASSPGAPGAVQYF	TGTGCCAGCAGCCCCGGGGCCCCGGGCGCGGTGCAGTACTTC